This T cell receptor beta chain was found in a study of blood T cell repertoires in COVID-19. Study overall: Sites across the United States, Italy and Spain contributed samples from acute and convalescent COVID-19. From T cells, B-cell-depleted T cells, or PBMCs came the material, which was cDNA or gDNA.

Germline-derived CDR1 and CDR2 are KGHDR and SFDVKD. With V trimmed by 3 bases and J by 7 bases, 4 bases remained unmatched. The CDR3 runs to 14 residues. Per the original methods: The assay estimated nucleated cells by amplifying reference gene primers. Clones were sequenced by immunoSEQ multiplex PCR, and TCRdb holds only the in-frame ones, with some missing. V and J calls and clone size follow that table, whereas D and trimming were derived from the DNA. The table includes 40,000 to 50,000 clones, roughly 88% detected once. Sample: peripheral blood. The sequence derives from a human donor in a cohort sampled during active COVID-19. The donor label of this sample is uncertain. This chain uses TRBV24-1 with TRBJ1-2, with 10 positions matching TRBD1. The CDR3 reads CATSDPGTGAGYTF. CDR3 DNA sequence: TGTGCCACCAGTGATCCCGGGACAGGGGCTGGCTACACCTTC.